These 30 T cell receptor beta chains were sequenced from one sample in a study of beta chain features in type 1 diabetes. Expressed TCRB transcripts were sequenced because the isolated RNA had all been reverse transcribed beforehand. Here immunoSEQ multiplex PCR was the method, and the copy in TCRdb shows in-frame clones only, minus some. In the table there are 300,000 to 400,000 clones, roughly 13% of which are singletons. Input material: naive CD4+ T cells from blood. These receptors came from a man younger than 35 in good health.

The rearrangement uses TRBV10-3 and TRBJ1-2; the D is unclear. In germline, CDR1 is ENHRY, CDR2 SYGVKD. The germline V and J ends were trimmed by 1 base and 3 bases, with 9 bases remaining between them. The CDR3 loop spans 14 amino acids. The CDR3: CAISELTDYYGYTF. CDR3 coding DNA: TGTGCCATCAGTGAGTTGACGGACTACTATGGCTACACCTTC.

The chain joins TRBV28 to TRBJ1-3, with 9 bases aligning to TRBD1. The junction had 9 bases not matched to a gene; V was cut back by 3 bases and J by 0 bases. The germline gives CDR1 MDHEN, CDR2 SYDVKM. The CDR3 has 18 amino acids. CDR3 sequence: CASSLDRGDRYSGNTIYF. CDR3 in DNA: TGTGCCAGCAGTTTGGACAGGGGCGACAGATACTCTGGAAACACCATATATTTT.

The CDR3 nucleotides read TGTGCCAGCCAGACCAGGGGCTTCTACGAGCAGTACTTC. This translates into CASQTRGFYEQYF. The chain links TRBV7-9 to TRBJ2-7, with D possibly TRBD1 on 6 matching bases. The CDR3 loop spans 13 amino acids. Germline V CDR1 and CDR2: SEHNR, FQNEAQ (reference sequence). Deletions cut 8 bases from V and 3 bases from J, with 14 bases between.

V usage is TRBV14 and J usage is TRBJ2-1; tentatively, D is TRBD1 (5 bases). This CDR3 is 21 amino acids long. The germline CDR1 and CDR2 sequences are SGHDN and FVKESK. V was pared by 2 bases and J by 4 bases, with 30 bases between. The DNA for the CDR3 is TGTGCCAGCAGCCAAAGGGCCTTCGACAGTGTCAAAGGGCTGGGGTACAATGAGCAGTTCTTC. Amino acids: CASSQRAFDSVKGLGYNEQFF.

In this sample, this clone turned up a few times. CDR3 sequence reads: CASRPPGLRGETQYF. In DNA, the CDR3 is TGTGCCAGCAGGCCCCCGGGACTACGCGGAGAGACCCAGTACTTC. The chain recombines TRBV6-6 with TRBJ2-5; 7 bases are shared with TRBD2. The CDR3 consists of 15 residues. Germline-derived CDR1 and CDR2 are MNHNY and SVGAGI (reference sequence). V lost 6 bases and J lost 4; bases outside the gene matches: 11.

CDR3 region: CASSPYAGQGTDGYTF. DNA for the CDR3: TGTGCCAGCAGCCCTTACGCGGGACAGGGGACGGATGGCTACACCTTC. This sequence joins TRBV7-3 and TRBJ1-2; TRBD1 agrees at 10 bases. The ends lost 5 bases at V and 6 bases at J; junction bases unmatched: 12. There are 16 residues in the CDR3. Germline V gene lookup returns CDR1 SGHTA and CDR2 FQGTGA.

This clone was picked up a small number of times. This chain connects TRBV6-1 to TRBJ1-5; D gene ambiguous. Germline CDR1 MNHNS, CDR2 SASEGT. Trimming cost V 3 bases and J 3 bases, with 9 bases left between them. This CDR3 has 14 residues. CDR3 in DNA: TGTGCCAGCAGTGACGCTAGGTTCAATCAGCCCCAGCATTTT. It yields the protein CASSDARFNQPQHF.

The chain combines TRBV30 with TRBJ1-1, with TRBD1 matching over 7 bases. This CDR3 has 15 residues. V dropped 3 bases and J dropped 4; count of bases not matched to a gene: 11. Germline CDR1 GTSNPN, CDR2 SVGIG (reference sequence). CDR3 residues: CAWSATDRVGTEAFF. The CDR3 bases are TGTGCCTGGAGCGCCACCGACAGGGTGGGCACTGAAGCTTTCTTT.

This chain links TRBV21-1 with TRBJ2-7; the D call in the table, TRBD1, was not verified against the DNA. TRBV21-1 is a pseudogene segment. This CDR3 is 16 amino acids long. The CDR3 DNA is TGTGCCAGCAGCGCCACTCGGACAGGGAGCACCTACGAGCAGTACTTC. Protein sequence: CASSATRTGSTYEQYF.

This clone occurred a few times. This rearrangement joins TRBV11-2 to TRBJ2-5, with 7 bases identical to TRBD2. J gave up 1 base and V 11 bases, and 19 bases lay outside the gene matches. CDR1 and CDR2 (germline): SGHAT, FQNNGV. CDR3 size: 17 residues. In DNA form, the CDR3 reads TGTGCCTCAGATCGGCGGGGGTCGGGGGTTCTCCAAGAGACCCAGTACTTC. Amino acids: CASDRRGSGVLQETQYF. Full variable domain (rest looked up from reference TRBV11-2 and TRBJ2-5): EAGVAQSPRYKIIEKRQSVAFWCNPISGHATLYWYQQILGQGPKLLIQFQNNGVVDDSQLPKDRFSAERLKGVDSTLKIQPAKLEDSAVYLCASDRRGSGVLQETQYFGPGTRLLVL.

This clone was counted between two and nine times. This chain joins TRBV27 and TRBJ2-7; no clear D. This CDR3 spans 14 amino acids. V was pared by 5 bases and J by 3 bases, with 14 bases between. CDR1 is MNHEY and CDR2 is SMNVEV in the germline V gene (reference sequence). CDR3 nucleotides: TGTGCCAGCAGTCCACCTAATGGTTTCTACGAGCAGTACTTC. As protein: CASSPPNGFYEQYF.

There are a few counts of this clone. CDR3 sequence reads: CAWRGGSGSPLHF. CDR3 nucleotide sequence: TGTGCCTGGAGGGGGGGATCGGGATCACCCCTCCACTTT. V and J are TRBV30 and TRBJ1-6; TRBD1 might be the D (5 bases). Trimming removed 3 bases from V and 10 bases from J, with 13 bases in between. The CDR3 covers 13 residues. CDR1 is GTSNPN and CDR2 is SVGIG in the germline V gene (reference sequence).

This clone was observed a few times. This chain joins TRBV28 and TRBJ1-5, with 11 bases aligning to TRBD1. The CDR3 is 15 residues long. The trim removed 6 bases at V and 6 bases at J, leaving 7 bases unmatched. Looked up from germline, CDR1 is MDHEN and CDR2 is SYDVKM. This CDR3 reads CASRGGQGGVQPQHF. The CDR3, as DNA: TGTGCCAGCAGGGGGGGACAGGGGGGTGTTCAGCCCCAGCATTTT. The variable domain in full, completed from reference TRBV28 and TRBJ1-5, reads DVKVTQSSRYLVKRTGEKVFLECVQDMDHENMFWYRQDPGLGLRLIYFSYDVKMKEKGDIPEGYSVSREKKERFSLILESASTNQTSMYLCASRGGQGGVQPQHFGDGTRLSIL.

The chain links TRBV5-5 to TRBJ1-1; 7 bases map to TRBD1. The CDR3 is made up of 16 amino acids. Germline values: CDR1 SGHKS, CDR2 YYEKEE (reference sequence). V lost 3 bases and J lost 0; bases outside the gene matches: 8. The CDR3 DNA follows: TGTGCCAGCAGCTGGGGGGACAGAAGGGTGAACACTGAAGCTTTCTTT. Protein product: CASSWGDRRVNTEAFF. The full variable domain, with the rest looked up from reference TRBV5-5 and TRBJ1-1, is DAGVTQSPTHLIKTRGQQVTLRCSPISGHKSVSWYQQVLGQGPQFIFQYYEKEERGRGNFPDRFSARQFPNYSSELNVNALLLGDSALYLCASSWGDRRVNTEAFFGQGTRLTVV.

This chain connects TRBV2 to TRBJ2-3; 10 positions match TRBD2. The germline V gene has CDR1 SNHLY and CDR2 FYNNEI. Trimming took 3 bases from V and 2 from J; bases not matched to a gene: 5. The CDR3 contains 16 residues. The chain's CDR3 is CASSDKRGGHTDTQYF. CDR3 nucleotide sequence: TGTGCCAGCAGTGACAAGCGGGGGGGCCACACAGATACGCAGTATTTT.

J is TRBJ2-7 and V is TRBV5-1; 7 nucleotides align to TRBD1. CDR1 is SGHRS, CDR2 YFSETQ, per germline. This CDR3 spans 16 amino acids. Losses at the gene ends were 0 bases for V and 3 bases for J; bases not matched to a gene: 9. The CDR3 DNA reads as TGCGCCAGCAGCTTGGCGTGGGGACAGAGGTACTACGAGCAGTACTTC. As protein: CASSLAWGQRYYEQYF. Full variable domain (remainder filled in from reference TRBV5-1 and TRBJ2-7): KAGVTQTPRYLIKTRGQQVTLSCSPISGHRSVSWYQQTPGQGLQFLFEYFSETQRNKGNFPGRFSGRQFSNSRSEMNVSTLELGDSALYLCASSLAWGQRYYEQYFGPGTRLTVT.

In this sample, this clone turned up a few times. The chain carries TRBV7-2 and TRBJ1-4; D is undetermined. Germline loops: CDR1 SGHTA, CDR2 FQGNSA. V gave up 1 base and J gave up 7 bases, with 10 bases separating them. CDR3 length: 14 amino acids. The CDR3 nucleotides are TGTGCCAGCAGCTTAGTACCTTCGGGTGAAAAACTGTTTTTT. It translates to CASSLVPSGEKLFF. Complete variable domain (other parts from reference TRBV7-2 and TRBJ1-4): GAGVSQSPSNKVTEKGKDVELRCDPISGHTALYWYRQSLGQGLEFLIYFQGNSAPDKSGLPSDRFSAERTGGSVSTLTIQRTQQEDSAVYLCASSLVPSGEKLFFGSGTQLSVL.

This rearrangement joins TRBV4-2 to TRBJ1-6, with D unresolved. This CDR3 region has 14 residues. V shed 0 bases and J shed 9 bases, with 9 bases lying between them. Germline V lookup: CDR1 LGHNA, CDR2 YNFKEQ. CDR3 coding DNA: TGTGCCAGCAGCCAAGAAGATAGCGGTTCACCCCTCCACTTT. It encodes CASSQEDSGSPLHF.

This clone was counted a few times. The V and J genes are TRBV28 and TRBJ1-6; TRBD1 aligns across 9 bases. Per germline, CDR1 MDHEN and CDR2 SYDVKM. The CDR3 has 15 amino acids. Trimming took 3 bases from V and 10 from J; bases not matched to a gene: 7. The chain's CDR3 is CASSFWGTGKSPLHF. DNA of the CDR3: TGTGCCAGCAGTTTTTGGGGGACAGGGAAATCACCCCTCCACTTT.

The DNA for the CDR3 is TGTGCCAGCAGCTTAGGACAGGTTCCCGGTACGCAGTATTTT. This codes for CASSLGQVPGTQYF. The chain couples TRBV7-3 to TRBJ2-3; 7 nucleotides line up with TRBD1. CDR1 and CDR2 from the germline V gene are SGHTA and FQGTGA. CDR3 size: 14 residues. The junction had 7 bases not matched to a gene; V was cut back by 2 bases and J by 8 bases.

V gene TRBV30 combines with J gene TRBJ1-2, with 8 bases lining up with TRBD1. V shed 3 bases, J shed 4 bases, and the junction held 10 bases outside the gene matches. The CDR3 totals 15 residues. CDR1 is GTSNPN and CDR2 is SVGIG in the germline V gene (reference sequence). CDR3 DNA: TGTGCCTGGAGAAACCGGGACAGGTACCTCTATGGCTACACCTTC. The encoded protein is CAWRNRDRYLYGYTF.

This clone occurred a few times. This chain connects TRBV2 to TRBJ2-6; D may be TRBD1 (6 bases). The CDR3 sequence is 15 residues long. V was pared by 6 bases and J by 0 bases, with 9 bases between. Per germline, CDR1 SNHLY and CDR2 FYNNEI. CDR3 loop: CASRKQGSGANVLTF. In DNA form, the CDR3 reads TGTGCCAGCAGAAAACAGGGCTCTGGGGCCAACGTCCTGACTTTC.

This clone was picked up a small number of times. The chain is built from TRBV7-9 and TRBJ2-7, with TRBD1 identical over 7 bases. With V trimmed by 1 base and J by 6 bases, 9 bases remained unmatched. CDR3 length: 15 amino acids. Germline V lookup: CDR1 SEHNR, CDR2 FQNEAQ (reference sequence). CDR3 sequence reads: CASSLVGGSALEQYF. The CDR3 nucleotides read TGTGCCAGCAGCTTAGTAGGGGGCTCGGCTCTCGAGCAGTACTTC.

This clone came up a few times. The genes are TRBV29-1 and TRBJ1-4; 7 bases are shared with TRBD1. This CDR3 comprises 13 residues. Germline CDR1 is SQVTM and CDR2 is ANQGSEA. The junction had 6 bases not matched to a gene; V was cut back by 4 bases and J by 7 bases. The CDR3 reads CSVGEQGIEKLFF. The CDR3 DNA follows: TGCAGCGTTGGTGAACAGGGGATTGAAAAACTGTTTTTT. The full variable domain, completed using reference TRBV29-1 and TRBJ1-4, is SAVISQKPSRDICQRGTSLTIQCQVDSQVTMMFWYRQQPGQSLTLIATANQGSEATYESGFVIDKFPISRPNLTFSTLTVSNMSPEDSSIYLCSVGEQGIEKLFFGSGTQLSVL.

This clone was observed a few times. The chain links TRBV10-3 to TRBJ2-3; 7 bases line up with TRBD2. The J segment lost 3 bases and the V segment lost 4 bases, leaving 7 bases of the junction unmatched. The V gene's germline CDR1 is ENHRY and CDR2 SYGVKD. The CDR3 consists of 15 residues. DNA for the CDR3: TGTGCCATCAGTGCTTCTGGGGGGGTAACAGATACGCAGTATTTT. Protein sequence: CAISASGGVTDTQYF.

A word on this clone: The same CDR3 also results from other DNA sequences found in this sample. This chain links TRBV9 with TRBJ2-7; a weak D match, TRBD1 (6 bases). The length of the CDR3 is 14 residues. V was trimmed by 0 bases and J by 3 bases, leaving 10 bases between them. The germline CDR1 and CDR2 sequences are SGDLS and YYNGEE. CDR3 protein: CASSVGQGFYEQYF. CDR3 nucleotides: TGTGCCAGCAGCGTAGGGCAGGGGTTCTACGAGCAGTACTTC.

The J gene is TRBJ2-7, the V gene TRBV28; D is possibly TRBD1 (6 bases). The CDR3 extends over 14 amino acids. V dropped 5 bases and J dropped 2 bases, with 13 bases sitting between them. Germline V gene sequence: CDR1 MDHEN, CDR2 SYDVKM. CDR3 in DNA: TGTGCCAGCAGTACGTACAGGGTCACCTACGAGCAGTACTTC. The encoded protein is CASSTYRVTYEQYF.

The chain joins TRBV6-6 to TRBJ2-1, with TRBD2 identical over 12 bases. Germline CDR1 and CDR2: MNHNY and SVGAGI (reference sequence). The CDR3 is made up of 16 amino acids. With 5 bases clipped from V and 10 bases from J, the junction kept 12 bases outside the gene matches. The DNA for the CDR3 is TGTGCCAGCAGTCCGACCGGGACTAGCGGGTTCTCGGAGCAGTTCTTC. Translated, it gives CASSPTGTSGFSEQFF.

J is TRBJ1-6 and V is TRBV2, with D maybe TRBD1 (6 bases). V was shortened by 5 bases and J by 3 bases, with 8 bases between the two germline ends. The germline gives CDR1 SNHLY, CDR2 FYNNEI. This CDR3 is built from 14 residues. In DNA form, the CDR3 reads TGTGCCAGCAGTCGGACAGACTATAATTCACCCCTCCACTTT. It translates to CASSRTDYNSPLHF.

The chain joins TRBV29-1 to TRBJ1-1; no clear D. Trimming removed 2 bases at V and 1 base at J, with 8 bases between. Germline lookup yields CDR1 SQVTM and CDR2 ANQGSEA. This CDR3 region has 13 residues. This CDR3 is CSVERRQNTEAFF. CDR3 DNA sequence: TGCAGCGTTGAAAGGCGGCAGAACACTGAAGCTTTCTTT.